The present TCR beta chain was sequenced within a study of T-cell reconstitution after alpha-beta-depleted transplantation in children. There are 15 residues in the CDR3. Germline assignment: CDR1 SGHTA and CDR2 FQGNSA. Trimming stripped 0 bases from V and 2 bases from J, with 10 bases between. Preparing the TCRbeta library involved the use of unique molecular identifiers. TCRdb ran MiXCR on the PCR reads and lists one entry per CDR3 protein. Among over 550,000 distinct CDR3 sequences listed, over 9.5% were seen once. The J gene is TRBJ2-5, the V gene TRBV7-2; D uncertain. The sample consisted of PBMCs from the stem cell graft donor, taken from the stem cell graft. The receptor's source is a human donor who donated a stem cell graft to a child with acute myeloid leukemia. The CDR3 sequence is CASSLAGSSQETQYF. The DNA of the CDR3 is TGTGCCAGCAGCTTAGCTGGCTCATCACAAGAGACCCAGTACTTC.